These 27 T cell receptor beta chains were sequenced from one sample in a study of CD8 T cells in ankylosing spondylitis. General study points: Seemingly distinctive of ankylosing spondylitis blood was a TCR beta motif formed by eight highly homologous variants.

TCRdb itself ran the 5' RACE reads through MiXCR, one entry per CDR3 protein. Of 650,000 to 800,000 distinct CDR3 sequences in the sample, under 20% are singletons; the top ten hold under 20%. These receptors' targets are unknown. Sequenced: blood, either unsorted or a sorted T cell fraction (not recorded which). All receptors derive from a male donor with ankylosing spondylitis.

This clonotype was observed a few times. The chain joins TRBV7-2 to TRBJ2-2, with 15 bases identical to TRBD2. CDR1 SGHTA and CDR2 FQGNSA come from the germline V gene. V lost 0 bases and J lost 5; bases outside the gene matches: 13. The CDR3 runs to 21 residues. The CDR3 is CASSLALPGTSGRWRTGELFF. In DNA, the CDR3 is TGTGCCAGCAGCTTAGCCCTCCCCGGGACTAGCGGGAGGTGGCGGACCGGGGAGCTGTTTTTT. Variable domain in full (rest from reference TRBV7-2 and TRBJ2-2): GAGVSQSPSNKVTEKGKDVELRCDPISGHTALYWYRQSLGQGLEFLIYFQGNSAPDKSGLPSDRFSAERTGGSVSTLTIQRTQQEDSAVYLCASSLALPGTSGRWRTGELFFGEGSRLTVL.

This chain joins TRBV7-2 and TRBJ2-1; D is uncertain. The germline V and J ends were trimmed by 0 bases and 8 bases, with 14 bases remaining between them. The CDR3 is made up of 15 amino acids. From germline, CDR1 is SGHTA and CDR2 FQGNSA. CDR3: CASSLAIGLADEQFF. In nucleotides, the CDR3 is TGTGCCAGCAGCTTAGCGATCGGTTTAGCTGATGAGCAGTTCTTC.

The chain recombines TRBV3-1 with TRBJ2-2; TRBD1 aligns across 9 bases. CDR3 length: 19 residues. CDR1 and CDR2 (germline): LGHDT, YNNKEL (reference sequence). Trimming cost V 1 base and J 2 bases; bases outside gene matches: 11. The CDR3 coding sequence is TGTGCCAGCAGCCAAGGAGGGGGCGGACAGGGGCGTAACACCGGGGAGCTGTTTTTT. As protein: CASSQGGGGQGRNTGELFF.

In its sample, this clonotype was seen a few times. The rearrangement joins TRBV4-2 to TRBJ2-7; the D is unclear. CDR1 LGHNA and CDR2 YNFKEQ come from the germline V gene. Trimming took 0 bases from V and 2 from J, leaving 8 bases between them. This CDR3 is built from 14 residues. Here the CDR3 reads CASSQEVDPYEQYF. CDR3 DNA: TGTGCCAGCAGCCAAGAGGTGGATCCCTACGAGCAGTACTTC.

The genes are TRBV10-2 and TRBJ1-1; 7 bases line up with TRBD1. J gave up 3 bases and V 6 bases, and 4 bases lay outside the gene matches. The CDR3 has 13 amino acids. Germline assignment: CDR1 WSHSY and CDR2 SAAADI. CDR3 amino acids: CASRTGSDTEAFF. Written as DNA, the CDR3 is TGCGCCAGCAGGACAGGGTCGGACACTGAAGCTTTCTTT.

This clonotype was recorded a few times. The chain combines TRBV27 with TRBJ2-7; D gene ambiguous. Germline assignment: CDR1 MNHEY and CDR2 SMNVEV (reference sequence). Trimming took 2 bases from V and 2 from J, leaving 10 bases between them. This CDR3 is 14 amino acids long. This CDR3 is CASSLMGNPYEQYF. For the CDR3, the DNA is TGTGCCAGCAGTTTAATGGGGAATCCCTACGAGCAGTACTTC.

This clonotype turned up a few times. This sequence joins TRBV27 and TRBJ2-1, with D hard to call. V was clipped by 0 bases and J by 5 bases, with 5 bases between them. Looked up from germline, CDR1 is MNHEY and CDR2 is SMNVEV (reference sequence). The CDR3 extends over 13 amino acids. In DNA, the CDR3 is TGTGCCAGCAGTTTATCAAGGGACAATGAGCAGTTCTTC. It is translated as CASSLSRDNEQFF.

This sequence joins TRBV9 and TRBJ1-6; D is undetermined. V shed 2 bases and J shed 10 bases, with 13 bases lying between them. This CDR3 spans 14 amino acids. Germline CDR1 is SGDLS and CDR2 is YYNGEE. This chain's CDR3 is CASSVSLLGSPLHF. CDR3 DNA sequence: TGTGCCAGCAGCGTTAGCCTTTTAGGCTCACCCCTCCACTTT.

This clonotype was picked up a small number of times. The chain combines TRBV20-1 with TRBJ1-5; TRBD1 agrees at 7 bases. Per the germline V gene, CDR1 is DFQATT and CDR2 is SNEGSKA (reference sequence). This CDR3 spans 15 amino acids. V lost 6 bases, J lost 5 bases, and 13 bases stayed unmatched. In DNA form, the CDR3 reads TGCAGTGCCCGAGGACATGCAGGGGGTCATCAGCCCCAGCATTTT. Translation gives CSARGHAGGHQPQHF.

In its sample, this clonotype was seen a few times. The J gene is TRBJ2-7, the V gene TRBV28, with D possibly matching TRBD2 (7 bases). Trimming removed 8 bases from V and 2 bases from J, with 10 bases in between. Germline CDR1 MDHEN, CDR2 SYDVKM. This CDR3 contains 12 residues. The chain's CDR3 is CASAGATYEQYF. CDR3 sequence (DNA): TGTGCCAGCGCGGGGGCTACCTACGAGCAGTACTTC.

There are a few counts of this clonotype. The chain links TRBV10-3 to TRBJ2-3; D possibly corresponds to TRBD1 (6 bases). Germline CDR1 and CDR2: ENHRY and SYGVKD. The V end was cut by 5 bases, the J end by 2 bases, with 11 bases between. The CDR3 is 14 residues long. This chain's CDR3 is CAISYRDDTDTQYF. The CDR3 DNA reads as TGTGCCATCAGTTACAGGGACGACACAGATACGCAGTATTTT.

This clonotype was counted only a few times. The chain joins TRBV4-2 to TRBJ2-3; TRBD2 might be the D (7 bases). CDR3 length: 19 residues. V dropped 2 bases and J dropped 4 bases, with 25 bases sitting between them. Germline V gene lookup returns CDR1 LGHNA and CDR2 YNFKEQ. CDR3 region: CASSQYGSSGGARADTQYF. For the CDR3, the DNA is TGTGCCAGCAGCCAATACGGTTCTAGTGGGGGGGCCAGGGCAGATACGCAGTATTTT.

V gene TRBV20-1 combines with J gene TRBJ2-4; 7 bases line up with TRBD1. Germline-derived CDR1 and CDR2 are DFQATT and SNEGSKA (reference sequence). This CDR3 region has 17 residues. The V gene end was trimmed by 0 bases and the J gene end by 0 bases; junction bases not matched to a gene: 8. The CDR3 loop reads CSARDPARGLAKNIQYF. The CDR3 DNA follows: TGCAGTGCTAGAGACCCGGCCAGGGGGTTAGCCAAAAACATTCAGTACTTC.

The chain has TRBV7-3 and TRBJ2-3; TRBD2 matches at 9 bases. The V gene end was trimmed by 5 bases and the J gene end by 4 bases; junction bases not matched to a gene: 7. CDR3 size: 15 residues. Per germline, CDR1 SGHTA and CDR2 FQGTGA. The CDR3 region has the DNA TGTGCCAGCAGCGTTAGCGGGGGCCTTGCAGATACGCAGTATTTT. Protein: CASSVSGGLADTQYF.

The chain is built from TRBV10-3 and TRBJ1-1; TRBD1 matches 8 bases. CDR3 size: 15 residues. Germline values: CDR1 ENHRY, CDR2 SYGVKD. Germline trimming cut 3 bases from V and 1 base from J; bases unmatched to any gene: 4. CDR3 sequence (DNA): TGTGCCATCAGTGACCCCGGACAGGGGAACACTGAAGCTTTCTTT. Its protein product is CAISDPGQGNTEAFF.

The V call is TRBV5-1, the J call TRBJ2-1; no clear D gene. The CDR3 contains 14 residues. Germline CDR1 SGHRS, CDR2 YFSETQ. V lost 3 bases and J lost 6, with 13 bases in between. This chain's CDR3 is CASSSEPGFNEQFF. CDR3 DNA: TGCGCCAGCAGCTCCGAACCCGGATTCAATGAGCAGTTCTTC.

The chain links TRBV20-1 to TRBJ2-2, with 9 bases lining up with TRBD2. The CDR3 consists of 15 residues. V shed 5 bases and J 2 bases; nucleotides not matched to a gene: 6. The germline V gene encodes CDR1 DFQATT and CDR2 SNEGSKA (reference sequence). DNA for the CDR3: TGCAGTGCTTCGACTAGCGGTATTAACACCGGGGAGCTGTTTTTT. This gives the protein CSASTSGINTGELFF.

The V gene is TRBV20-1, the J gene TRBJ2-7; TRBD1 might be the D (6 bases). The CDR3 is made up of 14 amino acids. V shed 3 bases and J shed 4 bases, with 16 bases lying between them. CDR1 and CDR2 from the germline V gene are DFQATT and SNEGSKA (reference sequence). CDR3 sequence: CSARDGTLLYEQYF. The CDR3 coding sequence is TGCAGTGCTAGGGACGGGACATTATTGTACGAGCAGTACTTC.

This clonotype was counted a few times. This chain uses TRBV7-2 with TRBJ1-2; D remains unclear. The CDR3 is 13 amino acids. CDR1 is SGHTA and CDR2 is FQGNSA in the germline V gene. V lost 6 bases and J 2 bases, leaving 10 bases between the germline ends. The CDR3 DNA reads as TGTGCCAGCAGGCCAGGCAAGAACTATGGCTACACCTTC. Its protein product is CASRPGKNYGYTF.

This clonotype was counted between two and nine times. V is TRBV18 and J is TRBJ1-4; the D is unclear. Germline CDR1 KGHSH, CDR2 LQKENI. V lost 4 bases and J 7 bases, leaving 10 bases between the germline ends. The CDR3 has 13 amino acids. The CDR3 protein is CASSQRFGEKLFF. For the CDR3, the DNA is TGTGCCAGCTCACAGAGGTTCGGTGAAAAACTGTTTTTT.

In its sample, this clonotype was seen a few times. The chain is built from TRBV5-5 and TRBJ2-1; 8 bases agree with TRBD1. CDR3 length equals 17 residues. CDR1 SGHKS and CDR2 YYEKEE come from the germline V gene (reference sequence). V shed 0 bases and J 2 bases; nucleotides not matched to a gene: 7. CDR3 coding DNA: TGTGCCAGCAGCTTGGTGGCAGGGGGCGGGACCTACAATGAGCAGTTCTTC. Its protein product is CASSLVAGGGTYNEQFF.

The CDR3 protein is CATRAARANVLTF. DNA for the CDR3: TGTGCCACCCGGGCTGCCCGGGCCAACGTCCTGACTTTC. V usage is TRBV7-2 and J usage is TRBJ2-6; no clear D. V shed 10 bases and J shed 5 bases, with 12 bases lying between them. Germline CDR1 reads SGHTA; CDR2 reads FQGNSA. The CDR3 runs to 13 residues.

This clonotype was counted many times. The gene calls are TRBV5-1 and TRBJ2-1; 7 nucleotides match TRBD2. The CDR3 is 16 residues long. V gave up 4 bases and J gave up 0 bases; unmatched junction bases: 7. Germline-derived CDR1 and CDR2 are SGHRS and YFSETQ. This CDR3 is CASSQTSRSSYNEQFF. The CDR3 DNA reads as TGCGCCAGCAGCCAGACTAGCCGGAGCTCCTACAATGAGCAGTTCTTC.

The sample holds a few counts of this clonotype. The chain links TRBV29-1 to TRBJ1-1; no firm D call. CDR3 length equals 18 residues. Germline values: CDR1 SQVTM, CDR2 ANQGSEA. V lost 1 base, J lost 0 bases, and 21 bases lay in between. CDR3 DNA sequence: TGCAGCGTTGAAGCGCCCGGGCAGAGTCTGTCGATGAACACTGAAGCTTTCTTT. As protein: CSVEAPGQSLSMNTEAFF.

This clonotype was seen only a few times. The chain joins TRBV12-3 or TRBV12-4 to TRBJ2-2; 11 nucleotides line up with TRBD2. This CDR3 has 19 residues. Trimming cost V 4 bases and J 4 bases; bases outside gene matches: 14. In DNA form, the CDR3 reads TGTGCCAGCAGTTCCTCTAGCGGGAGGCCGGGCTTGAGCACCGGGGAGCTGTTTTTT. This translates into CASSSSSGRPGLSTGELFF.

This clonotype was detected only a few times. CDR3 in amino acids: CAIGAGLQDTQYF. CDR3 in DNA: TGTGCCATCGGGGCGGGACTACAAGATACGCAGTATTTT. The chain joins TRBV10-3 to TRBJ2-3; 7 positions match TRBD2. This CDR3 has 13 amino acids. V shed 8 bases and J 5 bases; nucleotides not matched to a gene: 7. Germline values: CDR1 ENHRY, CDR2 SYGVKD.

The table lists this clonotype with a few counts. This rearrangement joins TRBV20-1 to TRBJ2-7; weak D call: TRBD2 (5 bases). Germline V CDR1 and CDR2: DFQATT, SNEGSKA (reference sequence). The CDR3 contains 14 residues. V dropped 5 bases and J dropped 7 bases, with 21 bases sitting between them. The chain's CDR3 is CSAATLAPVGEQYF. CDR3 DNA: TGCAGTGCTGCCACCCTAGCACCCGTGGGTGAGCAGTACTTC.